The 15 T cell receptor beta chains presented below share a single source sample, sequenced in a study of T cell responses to AZD1222 COVID-19 vaccine. Data came from immunoSEQ multiplex PCR; TCRdb stores just in-frame clones and leaves some out. The sample lists approximately 120,000 clones, more than 75% occurring once. The sequencing here drew on peripheral blood, taken on day 0 of AZD1222 vaccination. These receptors were taken from an adult in good health.

The chain employs TRBV29-1 and TRBJ2-1; 10 positions agree with TRBD1. In germline, CDR1 is SQVTM, CDR2 ANQGSEA. The CDR3 loop spans 13 amino acids. Germline trimming cut 6 bases from V and 9 bases from J; bases unmatched to any gene: 8. CDR3 region: CSVSRDRGSEQFF. DNA of the CDR3: TGCAGCGTATCCCGGGACAGGGGAAGTGAGCAGTTCTTC.

The gene calls are TRBV21-1 and TRBJ1-6. TRBV21-1 is flagged as a pseudogene. The length of the CDR3 is 13 residues. Here the CDR3 reads CASRGLYNSPLHF. DNA for the CDR3: TGTGCCAGCAGGGGTCTCTATAATTCACCCCTCCACTTT.

Turning to this clone: One end of the junction fails to match germline, which may point to a read error. The CDR3 here is CASSAGTGLTYVQYF. DNA for the CDR3: TGTGCCAGCAGCGCCGGGACAGGGCTTACCTACGTGCAGTACTTC. The J gene is TRBJ2-7, the V gene TRBV9; 9 nucleotides agree with TRBD1. Germline loops: CDR1 SGDLS, CDR2 YYNGEE. This CDR3 has 15 amino acids. The variable domain in full, with the rest retrieved from reference TRBV9 and TRBJ2-7, is DSGVTQTPKHLITATGQRVTLRCSPRSGDLSVYWYQQSLDQGLQFLIQYYNGEERAKGNILERFSAQQFPDLHSELNLSSLELGDSALYFCASSAGTGLTYVQYFGPGTRLTVT.

The table lists this clone with a count of one. This chain connects TRBV28 to TRBJ2-7, with 9 nucleotides matching TRBD2. Germline V gene sequence: CDR1 MDHEN, CDR2 SYDVKM. The CDR3 spans 15 residues. V was pared by 8 bases and J by 2 bases, with 10 bases of the junction left unmatched. The CDR3 is CASSYSGSSPYEQYF. The CDR3 DNA is TGTGCCAGCTCCTATAGCGGGAGTTCCCCCTACGAGCAGTACTTC.

This chain links TRBV7-2 with TRBJ2-1; 9 nucleotides match TRBD2. The CDR3 is made up of 15 amino acids. With V trimmed by 3 bases and J by 2 bases, 2 bases remained unmatched. Germline V gene data show CDR1 as SGHTA and CDR2 as FQGNSA. CDR3 in DNA: TGTGCCAGCAGCTTGGGACTAGCTACCTACAATGAGCAGTTCTTC. It specifies CASSLGLATYNEQFF.

The J gene is TRBJ2-7, the V gene TRBV7-2; TRBD2 matches 7 bases. The V gene's germline CDR1 is SGHTA and CDR2 FQGNSA. The trim removed 3 bases at V and 3 bases at J, leaving 8 bases unmatched. The CDR3 sequence is 15 residues long. CDR3 sequence: CASSFSGGANYEQYF. The DNA for the CDR3 is TGTGCCAGCAGCTTTTCGGGAGGTGCTAACTACGAGCAGTACTTC.

The rearrangement joins TRBV6-5 to TRBJ1-5; TRBD1 is a possible D gene (5 bases). Trimming stripped 6 bases from V and 0 bases from J, with 12 bases between. The CDR3 covers 15 residues. In germline, CDR1 is MNHEY, CDR2 SVGAGI. CDR3 DNA sequence: TGTGCCAGCAGAGGGACTAAGAATAGCAATCAGCCCCAGCATTTT. Translated, it gives CASRGTKNSNQPQHF.

The chain links TRBV7-8 to TRBJ2-7, with D perhaps assigned TRBD1 or TRBD2 (7 bases each). Per germline, CDR1 SGHVS and CDR2 FQNEAQ. V was pared by 9 bases and J by 5 bases, with 20 bases between. The CDR3 runs to 14 residues. CDR3 residues: CASQGGQTTDEQYF. The CDR3 coding sequence is TGTGCCAGTCAGGGGGGGCAGACAACGGACGAGCAGTACTTC.

A single count supports this clone. The chain uses TRBV15 and TRBJ1-5; 9 nucleotides agree with TRBD1. CDR1 is LNHNV, CDR2 YYDKDF, per germline (reference sequence). Germline trimming cut 1 base from V and 4 bases from J; bases unmatched to any gene: 5. The CDR3 length is 16 residues. The CDR3, as DNA: TGTGCCACCAGCAGAGGAGGAGGACAGGGGAATCAGCCCCAGCATTTT. Translation gives CATSRGGGQGNQPQHF.

The chain links TRBV4-2 to TRBJ1-1, with D hard to call. The CDR3 is 13 amino acids. CDR1 and CDR2 from the germline V gene are LGHNA and YNFKEQ. V shed 0 bases and J shed 9 bases, with 11 bases lying between them. CDR3 amino acids: CASSQDNRAQAFF. The DNA for the CDR3 is TGTGCCAGCAGCCAAGATAACCGAGCCCAAGCTTTCTTT.

The V and J genes are TRBV3-1 (or the pseudogene TRBV3-2) and TRBJ1-4; maybe TRBD1 (6 bases). Trimming pared 0 bases from V and 7 bases from J, leaving 12 bases between. The CDR3 has 15 residues. Germline V lookup: CDR1 LGHDT, CDR2 YNNKEL (reference sequence). This CDR3 reads CASSQDRGAIEKLFF. The CDR3 DNA sequence: TGTGCCAGCAGCCAAGATCGGGGGGCGATTGAAAAACTGTTTTTT.

The J gene is TRBJ2-1, the V gene TRBV3-1 (or the pseudogene TRBV3-2); perhaps D is TRBD1 or TRBD2 (6 bases each). The CDR3 contains 11 residues. Germline CDR1 reads LGHDT; CDR2 reads YNNKEL (reference sequence). The V and J ends lost 6 bases and 10 bases respectively, with 10 bases between them. DNA for the CDR3: TGTGCCAGCAGGTTAGGGGGGGAGCAGTTCTTC. Its protein product is CASRLGGEQFF.

The rearrangement joins TRBV10-3 to TRBJ2-3, with a weak D call TRBD2 (5 bases). The V end was cut by 6 bases, the J end by 5 bases, with 6 bases between. Looked up from germline, CDR1 is ENHRY and CDR2 is SYGVKD. CDR3 length: 11 amino acids. This CDR3 reads CAISGGDTQYF. As DNA, the CDR3 is TGTGCCATCAGCGGAGGAGATACGCAGTATTTT.

About this clone: The sample contains more than one DNA sequence encoding this CDR3. CDR3 protein: CASSLNGRETQYF. Written as DNA, the CDR3 is TGTGCCAGCAGCTTAAACGGGCGGGAGACCCAGTACTTC. The chain is built from TRBV7-9 and TRBJ2-5; no firm D call. The CDR3 covers 13 residues. V gave up 2 bases and J gave up 5 bases, with 9 bases separating them. Germline CDR1 is SEHNR and CDR2 is FQNEAQ (reference sequence).

The genes are TRBV9 and TRBJ2-7; 7 bases line up with TRBD2. The V segment lost 0 bases and the J segment 5 bases; nucleotides outside the gene matches: 8. The CDR3 has 15 residues. The germline V gene has CDR1 SGDLS and CDR2 YYNGEE. CDR3 nucleotides: TGTGCCAGCAGCGTAGATCCGGGAGGAATCAACGAGCAGTACTTC. Residues: CASSVDPGGINEQYF.